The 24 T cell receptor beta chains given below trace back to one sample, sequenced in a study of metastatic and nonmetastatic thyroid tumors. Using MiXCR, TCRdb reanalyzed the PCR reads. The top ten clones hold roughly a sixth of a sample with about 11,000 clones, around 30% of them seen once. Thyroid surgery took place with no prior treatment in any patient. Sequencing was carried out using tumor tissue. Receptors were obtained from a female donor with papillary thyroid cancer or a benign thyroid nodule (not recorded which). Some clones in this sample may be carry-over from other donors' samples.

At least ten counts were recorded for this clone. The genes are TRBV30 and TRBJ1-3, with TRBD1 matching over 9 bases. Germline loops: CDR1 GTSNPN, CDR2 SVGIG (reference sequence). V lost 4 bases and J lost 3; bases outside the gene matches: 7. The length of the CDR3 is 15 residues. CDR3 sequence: CAWTRTGEIGNTIYF. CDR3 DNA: TGTGCCTGGACACGGACAGGGGAGATTGGAAACACCATATATTTT.

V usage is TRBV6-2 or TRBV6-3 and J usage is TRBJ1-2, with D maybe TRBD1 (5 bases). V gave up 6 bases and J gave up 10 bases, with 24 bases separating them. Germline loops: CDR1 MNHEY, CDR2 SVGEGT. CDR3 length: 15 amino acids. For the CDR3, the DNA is TGTGCCAGCAGGTCGCCGGGGGTGACCGTCCCTCCCTACACCTTC. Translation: CASRSPGVTVPPYTF.

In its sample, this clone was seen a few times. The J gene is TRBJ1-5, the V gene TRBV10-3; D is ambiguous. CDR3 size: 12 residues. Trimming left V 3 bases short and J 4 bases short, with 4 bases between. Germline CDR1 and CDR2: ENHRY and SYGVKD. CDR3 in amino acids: CAISDGNQPQHF. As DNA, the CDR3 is TGTGCCATCAGTGATGGGAATCAGCCCCAGCATTTT.

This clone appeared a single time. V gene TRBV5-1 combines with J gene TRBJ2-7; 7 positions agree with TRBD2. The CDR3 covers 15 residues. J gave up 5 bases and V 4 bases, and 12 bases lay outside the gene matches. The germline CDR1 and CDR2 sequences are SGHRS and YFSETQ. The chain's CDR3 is CASSPWEGQRNEQYF. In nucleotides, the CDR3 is TGCGCCAGCAGCCCGTGGGAGGGCCAGAGAAACGAGCAGTACTTC.

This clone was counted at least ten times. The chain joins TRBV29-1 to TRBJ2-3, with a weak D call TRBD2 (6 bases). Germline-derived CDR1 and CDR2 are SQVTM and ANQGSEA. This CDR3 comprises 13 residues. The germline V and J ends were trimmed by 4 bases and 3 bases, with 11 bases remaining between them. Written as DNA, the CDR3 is TGCAGCGTTGGTAAACTAGCTACAGATACGCAGTATTTT. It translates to CSVGKLATDTQYF.

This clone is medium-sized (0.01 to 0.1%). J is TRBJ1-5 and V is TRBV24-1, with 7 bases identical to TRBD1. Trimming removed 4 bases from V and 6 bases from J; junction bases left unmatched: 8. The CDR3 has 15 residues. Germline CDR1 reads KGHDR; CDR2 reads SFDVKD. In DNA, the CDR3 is TGTGCCACCAGTGAGACTACAGGGGTCGGTCAGCCCCAGCATTTT. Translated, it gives CATSETTGVGQPQHF.

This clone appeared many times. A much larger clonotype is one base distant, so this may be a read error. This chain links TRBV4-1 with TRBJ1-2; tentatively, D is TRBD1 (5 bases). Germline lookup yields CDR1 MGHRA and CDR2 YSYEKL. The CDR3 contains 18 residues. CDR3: CASSRPGQINPANCGYTF. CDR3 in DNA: TGCGCCAGCAGCCGCCCAGGACAAATAAATCCTGCTAACTGTGGCTACACCTTC.

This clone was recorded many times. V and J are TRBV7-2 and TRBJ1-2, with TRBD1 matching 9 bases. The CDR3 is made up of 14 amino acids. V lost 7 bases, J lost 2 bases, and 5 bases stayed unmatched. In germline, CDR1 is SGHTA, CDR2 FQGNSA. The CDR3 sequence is CASIKGQGNYGYTF. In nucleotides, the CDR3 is TGTGCCAGCATAAAAGGACAGGGGAACTATGGCTACACCTTC.

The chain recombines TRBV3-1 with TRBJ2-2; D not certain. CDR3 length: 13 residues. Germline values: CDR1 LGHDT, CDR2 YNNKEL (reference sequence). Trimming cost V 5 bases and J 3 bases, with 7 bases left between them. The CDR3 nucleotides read TGTGCCAGCAGCTTCCGGGACACCGGGGAGCTGTTTTTT. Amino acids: CASSFRDTGELFF.

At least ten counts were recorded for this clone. CDR3 sequence: CASSQDRDGYYGDTQYF. CDR3 in DNA: TGTGCCAGCAGCCAAGACCGGGACGGGTACTACGGAGATACGCAGTATTTT. V is TRBV14 and J is TRBJ2-3; D possibly matches TRBD1 or TRBD2 (5 bases each). V was trimmed by 0 bases and J by 5 bases, leaving 18 bases between them. The CDR3 spans 17 residues. Germline lookup yields CDR1 SGHDN and CDR2 FVKESK.

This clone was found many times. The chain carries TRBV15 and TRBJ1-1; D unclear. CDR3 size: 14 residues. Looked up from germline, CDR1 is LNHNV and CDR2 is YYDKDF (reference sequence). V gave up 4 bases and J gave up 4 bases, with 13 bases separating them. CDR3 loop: CATSKQNPVTEAFF. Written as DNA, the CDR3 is TGTGCCACCAGCAAACAGAATCCGGTCACTGAAGCTTTCTTT.

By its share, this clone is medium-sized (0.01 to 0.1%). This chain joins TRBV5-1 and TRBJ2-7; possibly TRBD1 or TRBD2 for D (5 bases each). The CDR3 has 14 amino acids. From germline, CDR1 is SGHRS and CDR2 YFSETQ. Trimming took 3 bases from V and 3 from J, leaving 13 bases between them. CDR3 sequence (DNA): TGCGCCAGCAGCTACGGGACGGCTAACTACGAGCAGTACTTC. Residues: CASSYGTANYEQYF. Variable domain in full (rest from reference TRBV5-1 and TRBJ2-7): KAGVTQTPRYLIKTRGQQVTLSCSPISGHRSVSWYQQTPGQGLQFLFEYFSETQRNKGNFPGRFSGRQFSNSRSEMNVSTLELGDSALYLCASSYGTANYEQYFGPGTRLTVT.

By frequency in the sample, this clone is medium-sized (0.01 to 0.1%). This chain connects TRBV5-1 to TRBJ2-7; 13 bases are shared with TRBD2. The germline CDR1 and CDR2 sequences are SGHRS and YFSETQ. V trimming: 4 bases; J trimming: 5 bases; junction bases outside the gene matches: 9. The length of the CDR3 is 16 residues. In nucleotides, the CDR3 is TGCGCCAGCAGCCCAAGCGGACTAGCGGGAGCCCACGAGCAGTACTTC. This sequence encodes CASSPSGLAGAHEQYF.

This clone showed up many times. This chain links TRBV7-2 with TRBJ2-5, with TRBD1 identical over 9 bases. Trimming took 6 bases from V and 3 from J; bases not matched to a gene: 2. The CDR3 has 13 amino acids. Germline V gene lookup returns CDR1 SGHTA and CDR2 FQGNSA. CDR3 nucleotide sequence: TGTGCCAGCAGGGACAGGGGCAAAGAGACCCAGTACTTC. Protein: CASRDRGKETQYF. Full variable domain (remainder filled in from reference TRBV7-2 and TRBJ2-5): GAGVSQSPSNKVTEKGKDVELRCDPISGHTALYWYRQSLGQGLEFLIYFQGNSAPDKSGLPSDRFSAERTGGSVSTLTIQRTQQEDSAVYLCASRDRGKETQYFGPGTRLLVL.

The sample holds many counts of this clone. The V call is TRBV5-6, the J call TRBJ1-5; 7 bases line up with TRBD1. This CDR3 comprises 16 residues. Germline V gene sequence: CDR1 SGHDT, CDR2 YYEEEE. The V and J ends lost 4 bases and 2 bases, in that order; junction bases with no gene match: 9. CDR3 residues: CASSIAQGVGNQPQHF. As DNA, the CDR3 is TGTGCCAGCAGCATAGCGCAGGGGGTTGGCAATCAGCCCCAGCATTTT.

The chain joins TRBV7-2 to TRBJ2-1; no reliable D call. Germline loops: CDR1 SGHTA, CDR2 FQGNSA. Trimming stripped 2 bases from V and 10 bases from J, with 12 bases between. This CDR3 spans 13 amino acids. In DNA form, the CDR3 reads TGTGCCAGCAGCTTATGGAACTATCGAGAGCAGTTCTTC. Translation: CASSLWNYREQFF.

The CDR3 region has the DNA TGTGCCAGCAGTGGACAGGGGTCTACCTACGAGCAGTACTTC. This codes for CASSGQGSTYEQYF. V usage is TRBV27 and J usage is TRBJ2-7; 9 positions match TRBD1. This CDR3 is 14 amino acids long. J was trimmed by 2 bases and V by 5 bases; bases with no gene match: 4. Germline CDR1 is MNHEY and CDR2 is SMNVEV (reference sequence).

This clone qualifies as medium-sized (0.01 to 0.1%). The CDR3: CSAQFSGRAHEQYF. In nucleotides, the CDR3 is TGCAGTGCTCAATTTAGCGGGAGGGCCCACGAGCAGTACTTC. The V gene is TRBV20-1, the J gene TRBJ2-7; TRBD2 matches at 11 bases. There are 14 residues in the CDR3. Losses at the gene ends were 5 bases for V and 5 bases for J; bases not matched to a gene: 8. Germline loops: CDR1 DFQATT, CDR2 SNEGSKA (reference sequence).

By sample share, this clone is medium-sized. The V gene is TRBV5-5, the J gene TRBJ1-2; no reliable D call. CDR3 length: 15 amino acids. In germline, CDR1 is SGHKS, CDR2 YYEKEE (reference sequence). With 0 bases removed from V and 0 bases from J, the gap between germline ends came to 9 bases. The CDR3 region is CASSLVAGPNYGYTF. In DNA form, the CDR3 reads TGTGCCAGCAGCTTGGTAGCCGGACCTAACTATGGCTACACCTTC.

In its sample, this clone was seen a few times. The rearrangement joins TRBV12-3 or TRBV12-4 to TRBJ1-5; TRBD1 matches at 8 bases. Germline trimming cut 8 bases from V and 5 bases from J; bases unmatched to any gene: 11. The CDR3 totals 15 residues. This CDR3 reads CASGSDRGVDQPQHF. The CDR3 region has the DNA TGTGCCAGCGGATCAGACAGGGGCGTGGATCAGCCCCAGCATTTT.

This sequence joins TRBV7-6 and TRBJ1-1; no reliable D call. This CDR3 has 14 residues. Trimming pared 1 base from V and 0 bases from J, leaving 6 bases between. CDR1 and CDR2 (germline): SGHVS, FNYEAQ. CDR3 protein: CASSLEAVNTEAFF. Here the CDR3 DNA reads TGTGCCAGCAGCTTAGAGGCAGTGAACACTGAAGCTTTCTTT.

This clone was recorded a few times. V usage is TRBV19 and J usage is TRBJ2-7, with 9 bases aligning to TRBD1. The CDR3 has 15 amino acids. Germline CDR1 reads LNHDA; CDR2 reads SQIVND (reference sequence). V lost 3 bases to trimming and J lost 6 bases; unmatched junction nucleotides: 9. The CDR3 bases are TGTGCCAGTAGTATGGACGAACAGGGGGCCGTCGAGCAGTACTTC. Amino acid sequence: CASSMDEQGAVEQYF. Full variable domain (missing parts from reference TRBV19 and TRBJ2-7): DGGITQSPKYLFRKEGQNVTLSCEQNLNHDAMYWYRQDPGQGLRLIYYSQIVNDFQKGDIAEGYSVSREKKESFPLTVTSAQKNPTAFYLCASSMDEQGAVEQYFGPGTRLTVT.

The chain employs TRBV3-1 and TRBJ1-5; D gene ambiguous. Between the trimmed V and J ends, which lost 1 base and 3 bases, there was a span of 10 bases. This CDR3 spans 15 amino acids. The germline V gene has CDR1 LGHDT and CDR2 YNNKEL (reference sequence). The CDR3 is CASSQGRTSNQPQHF. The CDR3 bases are TGTGCCAGCAGCCAAGGGCGGACCTCCAATCAGCCCCAGCATTTT.

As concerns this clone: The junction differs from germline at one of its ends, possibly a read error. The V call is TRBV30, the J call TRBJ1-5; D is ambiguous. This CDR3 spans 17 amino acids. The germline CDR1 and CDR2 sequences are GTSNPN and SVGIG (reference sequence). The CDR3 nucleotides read TGTGCCTGGGGGCCTCCAGGTACAGACGCTAGCAATCAGCCCCAACATTTT. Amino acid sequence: CAWGPPGTDASNQPQHF.